This TCR beta chain was captured by sequencing in a study of cytomegalovirus exposure and HLA in healthy donors. The CDR3 length is 13 residues. V was clipped by 5 bases and J by 6 bases; unmatched bases: 6. The germline gives CDR1 MDHEN, CDR2 SYDVKM. Donors were nominally healthy when sampled, though unrecorded immune exposures were likely. Primers: 60 Vbeta forward and 13 Jbeta reverse. The protocol was immunoSEQ multiplex PCR, while the TCRdb copy is restricted to in-frame clones and leaves out a portion. Among about 150,000 clones listed, 70% were seen once. Sequences were obtained from PBMCs. The clonotype comes from a woman aged 60-70 years in good health and CMV-seropositive. The chain has TRBV28 and TRBJ1-1; 7 nucleotides line up with TRBD1. The CDR3: CASSPLTGPEAFF. The CDR3 DNA reads TGTGCCAGCAGTCCCCTGACAGGGCCTGAAGCTTTCTTT.